Listed below are T cell receptor beta chains from one sample, sequenced in a study of post-analysis software for immune sequencing data. TCRdb re-called the PCR reads through MiXCR, storing one row per CDR3 protein. Of roughly 800,000 distinct CDR3 sequences listed, less than 35% are singletons. Sequencing used blood. The source is a girl aged 5 to 17 with multiple sclerosis. Each CDR3 is given with its conserved first and last residue. D genes are given only for firm matches. Clone size is given for some rows only: seen once, a few or many times, or a class if the clone is expanded.

TRBV5-1,TRBJ2-3,.,once,TGCGCCAGCAGCTTGGATCGTGGGTATACGCAGTATTTT,CASSLDRGYTQYF
TRBV29-1,TRBJ2-4,TRBD1,many,TGCAGCGCCACGACAGGGGCCATTGAAAACATTCAGTACTTC,CSATTGAIENIQYF
TRBV6-1,TRBJ2-5,TRBD2,.,TGTGCCAGCAGTGCCGCCGGGGGGAAAGGGACCCAGTACTTC,CASSAAGGKGTQYF
TRBV6-2/TRBV6-3,TRBJ2-1,.,.,TGTGCCAGCAGTTATCAGGGTGAGCAGTTCTTC,CASSYQGEQFF
TRBV7-9,TRBJ2-2,TRBD2,once,TGTGCCAGCAGCCATCCAACGGGGACTAGCGTCACCGGGGAGCTGTTTTTT,CASSHPTGTSVTGELFF
TRBV27,TRBJ2-7,.,few,TGTGCCAGCAGTTTATCAATGGCTTACGAGCAGTACTTC,CASSLSMAYEQYF
TRBV12-3/TRBV12-4,TRBJ2-1,.,many,TGTGCCAGCAGTCCTCGGACAGCCTACAATGAGCAGTTCTTC,CASSPRTAYNEQFF
TRBV3-1,TRBJ2-6,TRBD1,.,TGTGCCAGCAGCCGGGACAGGGGGCGCAGGAGCTCTGGGGCCAACGTCCTGACTTTC,CASSRDRGRRSSGANVLTF
TRBV24-1,TRBJ2-5,.,few,TGTGCCACCAGTGATCATGGTCAAACCCAAGAGACCCAGTACTTC,CATSDHGQTQETQYF
TRBV10-2,TRBJ1-1,.,.,TGCGCCAGCAACCAAGGGGGAGGTACTGAAGCTTTCTTT,CASNQGGGTEAFF
TRBV7-2,TRBJ2-1,TRBD2,.,TGTGCCAGCAGCCCGACAGCGGGAGTGGGTGAGCAGTTCTTC,CASSPTAGVGEQFF
TRBV7-8,TRBJ2-7,.,few,TGTGCCAGCAGACAGGGCGGGAGCGGCTACGAGCAGTACTTC,CASRQGGSGYEQYF
TRBV6-5,TRBJ2-5,TRBD2,few,TGTGCCGCCAAGCCCCGGCTAGCGGGCCAAGAGACCCAGTACTTC,CAAKPRLAGQETQYF
TRBV18,TRBJ1-2,TRBD1,.,TGTGCCAGCTCGATGGCGGGACAGACACCCTATGGCTACACCTTC,CASSMAGQTPYGYTF
TRBV6-5,TRBJ1-1,.,few,TGTGCCAGCAGTTACACCTTACTGAAGGGTGTCGAAGCTTTCTTT,CASSYTLLKGVEAFF
TRBV5-1,TRBJ1-1,.,.,TGCGCCAGCAGCCCAGAGTCGGGGTTGCGGACTGAAGCTTTCTTT,CASSPESGLRTEAFF
TRBV5-1,TRBJ2-1,.,.,TGCGCCACTCAAAAGCCGGGAGCGCATGAGCAGTTCTTC,CATQKPGAHEQFF
TRBV2,TRBJ2-7,TRBD2,few,TGTGCCAGAGGCTCAAGCGGGAGTTCCTACGAGCAGTACTTC,CARGSSGSSYEQYF
TRBV21-1,TRBJ1-6,.,few,TGTGCCAGCATCAGGGAAGGGCGAAGCTCCTATAATTCACCCCTCCACTTT,CASIREGRSSYNSPLHF
TRBV7-8,TRBJ2-5,.,few,TGCGGGGCAGGGCAGCAAGAGACCCAGTACTTC,CGAGQQETQYF
TRBV9,TRBJ1-1,.,.,TGTGCCAGCAGCGTATCTGAAGCTTTCTTT,CASSVSEAFF
TRBV24-1,TRBJ1-2,TRBD1,.,TGTGCCACCAGTGACCCGGGACAGCCTAACTATGGCTACACCTTC,CATSDPGQPNYGYTF
TRBV7-8,TRBJ2-3,.,few,TGTGCCAGCAGCCCTACCGGGCCCCCCTCAGATACGCAGTATTTT,CASSPTGPPSDTQYF